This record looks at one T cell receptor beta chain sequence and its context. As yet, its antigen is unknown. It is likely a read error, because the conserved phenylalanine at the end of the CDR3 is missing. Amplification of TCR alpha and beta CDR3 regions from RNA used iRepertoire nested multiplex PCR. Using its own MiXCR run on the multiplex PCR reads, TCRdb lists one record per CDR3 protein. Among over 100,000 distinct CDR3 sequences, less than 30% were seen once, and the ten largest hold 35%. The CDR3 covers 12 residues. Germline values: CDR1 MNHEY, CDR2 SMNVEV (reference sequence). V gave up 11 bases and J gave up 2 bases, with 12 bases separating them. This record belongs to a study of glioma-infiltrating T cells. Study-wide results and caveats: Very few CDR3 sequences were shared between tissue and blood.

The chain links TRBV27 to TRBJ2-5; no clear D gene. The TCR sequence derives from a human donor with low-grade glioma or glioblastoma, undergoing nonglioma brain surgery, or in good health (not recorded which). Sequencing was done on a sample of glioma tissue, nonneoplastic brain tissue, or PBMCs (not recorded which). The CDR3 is CAPSEQQETQYC. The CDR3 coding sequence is TGTGCCCCCTCGGAGCAGCAAGAGACCCAGTACTGC.